This is a list of T cell receptor beta chains from one sample in a study of T cell responses to AZD1222 COVID-19 vaccine. Some clones are missing from TCRdb's copy, which holds only in-frame ones; the method was immunoSEQ multiplex PCR. The data contain roughly 150,000 clones, around 92% of them seen just once; the ten biggest clones take up about 2.3%. Here the sequenced sample was peripheral blood, taken on day 0 of AZD1222 vaccination. These receptors all stem from an adult in good health. The CDR3 runs from the conserved cysteine through the conserved F or W. Fields, in order: CDR3 length, V gene, CDR3 protein.

len: 13; v_gene: TRBV6-5; CDR3aa: CASSRDRGEEQYF
len: 15; v_gene: TRBV9; CDR3aa: CASSASRQGPYGYTF
len: 14; v_gene: TRBV3-1/TRBV3-2; CDR3aa: CASSQGLAGGELFF
len: 15; v_gene: TRBV7-9; CDR3aa: CASSLRRTSTDTQYF
len: 16; v_gene: TRBV7-2; CDR3aa: CASSLATSGGPQRQFF
len: 16; v_gene: TRBV18; CDR3aa: CASSSGQGASYNEQFF
len: 14; v_gene: TRBV7-2; CDR3aa: CASSGQGLQETQYF
len: 13; v_gene: TRBV30; CDR3aa: CAWSDRGNQPQHF
len: 15; v_gene: TRBV9; CDR3aa: CASSPGTDRNYGYTF
len: 16; v_gene: TRBV18; CDR3aa: CASSPQTGHSGNTIYF
len: 14; v_gene: TRBV27; CDR3aa: CASSLLPRTDTQYF
len: 10; v_gene: TRBV28; CDR3aa: CASSGNIQYF
len: 12; v_gene: TRBV29-1; CDR3aa: CTMTGPNEKLFF
len: 15; v_gene: TRBV5-5; CDR3aa: CASSFRLSGNTEAFF
len: 17; v_gene: TRBV6-1; CDR3aa: CASSEGVSGLGPNEQFF
len: 15; v_gene: TRBV5-6; CDR3aa: CASSLEGLAKNIQYF
len: 15; v_gene: TRBV11-2; CDR3aa: CASSSLAKGTYEQYF
len: 15; v_gene: TRBV28; CDR3aa: CASSSRQGRRAEQYF
len: 21; v_gene: TRBV29-1; CDR3aa: CSVVSMRGNPGQGGSYNEQFF
len: 15; v_gene: TRBV14; CDR3aa: CASSPDGNFPYEQYF
len: 13; v_gene: TRBV9; CDR3aa: CASSVAGGGEQYF
len: 12; v_gene: TRBV18; CDR3aa: CASSPGTEKLFF
len: 16; v_gene: TRBV2; CDR3aa: CASRDPGQGRRQPQHF
len: 11; v_gene: TRBV30; CDR3aa: CAWKLYEKLFF
len: 12; v_gene: TRBV9; CDR3aa: CASSPRNTEAFF
len: 12; v_gene: TRBV24-1; CDR3aa: CATSDPGGEAFF
len: 12; v_gene: TRBV25-1; CDR3aa: CASRMGTSPLHF
len: 14; v_gene: TRBV9; CDR3aa: CASSVEGADNEQFF
len: 18; v_gene: TRBV7-9; CDR3aa: CASSLATGTGDSNQPQHF
len: 12; v_gene: TRBV12-3/TRBV12-4; CDR3aa: CASSLPQLAQHF
len: 15; v_gene: TRBV9; CDR3aa: CASSPRGLADNEQFF
len: 13; v_gene: TRBV7-3; CDR3aa: CASSAVPYNEQFF
len: 13; v_gene: TRBV10-1; CDR3aa: CASSSGQDTEAFF
len: 13; v_gene: TRBV5-1; CDR3aa: CASSSGQGETQYF
len: 13; v_gene: TRBV6-5; CDR3aa: CASGRDRGYGYTF
len: 15; v_gene: TRBV28; CDR3aa: CASMEQALSSYEQYF
len: 13; v_gene: TRBV29-1; CDR3aa: CSVARGGNTEAFF
len: 15; v_gene: TRBV6-1; CDR3aa: CASSEGHLSGNTIYF
len: 18; v_gene: TRBV19; CDR3aa: CASSSILAGGPLSYEQYF
len: 14; v_gene: TRBV7-4; CDR3aa: CAITEGGRNEKLFF
len: 14; v_gene: TRBV6-6; CDR3aa: CASSLAGGPDTQYF
len: 14; v_gene: TRBV28; CDR3aa: CASSSGQGRYGYTF
len: 15; v_gene: TRBV30; CDR3aa: CAWSPKGLAGNTIYF
len: 15; v_gene: TRBV4-2; CDR3aa: CASSHSESGANVLTF
len: 15; v_gene: TRBV18; CDR3aa: CASSPQAGDNQPQHF
len: 15; v_gene: TRBV7-2; CDR3aa: CASSRISGAIYEQYF
len: 15; v_gene: TRBV7-9; CDR3aa: CASSNTRTGNTEAFF
len: 15; v_gene: TRBV5-8; CDR3aa: CASSWGTGVNTEAFF
len: 14; v_gene: TRBV6-6; CDR3aa: CASLLGGVGYEQYF
len: 15; v_gene: TRBV9; CDR3aa: CASSVVGGAHNEQFF
len: 14; v_gene: TRBV18; CDR3aa: CASSLTWGSDTQYF
len: 15; v_gene: TRBV27; CDR3aa: CASSWGLAVPHEQFF
len: 11; v_gene: TRBV5-1; CDR3aa: CASSLGDTQYF
len: 11; v_gene: TRBV5-1; CDR3aa: CASSMNEKLFF